These 5 T cell receptor beta chains came from one sample sequenced in a study of radiotherapy plus CTLA-4 blockade in lung cancer. The protocol was immunoSEQ multiplex PCR, while the TCRdb copy is restricted to in-frame clones and leaves out a portion. The data hold 15,000 to 20,000 clones, with approximately 85% observed a single time. The sample here was peripheral blood, taken from a patient treated with radiotherapy plus ipilimumab. The receptors were sampled from a human donor with non-small cell lung cancer whose response to radiotherapy plus ipilimumab could not be evaluated.

The rearrangement links TRBV27 to TRBJ2-1; 14 nucleotides line up with TRBD2. The CDR3 totals 19 residues. V was pared by 5 bases and J by 5 bases, with 14 bases of the junction left unmatched. Germline-derived CDR1 and CDR2 are MNHEY and SMNVEV (reference sequence). DNA for the CDR3: TGTGCCAGCAGTACACGGACTAGCGGGAGGTATTGGACCCACAATGAGCAGTTCTTC. Translation gives CASSTRTSGRYWTHNEQFF.

Only a few counts were recorded for this clone. The J gene is TRBJ2-7, the V gene TRBV4-1; 12 bases align to TRBD1. J gave up 7 bases and V 4 bases, and 11 bases lay outside the gene matches. There are 16 residues in the CDR3. Germline V gene lookup returns CDR1 MGHRA and CDR2 YSYEKL. DNA of the CDR3: TGCGCCAGCAGCCGGAACCGGGACAGGGGGCCTATTGAGCAGTACTTC. Protein sequence: CASSRNRDRGPIEQYF.

The V call is TRBV28, the J call TRBJ1-3; perhaps TRBD1 as D (6 bases). Looked up from germline, CDR1 is MDHEN and CDR2 is SYDVKM. CDR3 length equals 16 residues. V lost 5 bases and J lost 0, with 14 bases in between. CDR3 DNA sequence: TGTGCCAGCAGTCCTCGACAGGTATACTCTGGAAACACCATATATTTT. It is translated as CASSPRQVYSGNTIYF.

This clone was detected once. DNA for the CDR3: TGTGCCAGCAGCTTAGGGGGCAGGGCGATCGTTGGTGAAAAACTGTTTTTT. Protein product: CASSLGGRAIVGEKLFF. The V and J genes are TRBV7-9 and TRBJ1-4, with D possibly being TRBD1 (5 bases). From germline, CDR1 is SEHNR and CDR2 FQNEAQ (reference sequence). V was clipped by 1 base and J by 7 bases, with 19 bases between them. The CDR3 totals 17 residues. Filled out from reference TRBV7-9 and TRBJ1-4, the complete variable domain reads DTGVSQNPRHKITKRGQNVTFRCDPISEHNRLYWYRQTLGQGPEFLTYFQNEAQLEKSRLLSDRFSAERPKGSFSTLEIQRTEQGDSAMYLCASSLGGRAIVGEKLFFGSGTQLSVL.

This clone was seen just once. Relative to the germline gene, one junction end is altered; a read error may explain this. The rearrangement joins TRBV7-7 to TRBJ2-2; D is possibly TRBD2 (5 bases). CDR3 length equals 15 residues. Germline V gene sequence: CDR1 SSHAT, CDR2 FNYEAQ (reference sequence). CDR3 residues: CASSSSGPGTGELFF. The CDR3 nucleotides are TGTGCTAGCAGCTCGAGCGGTCCCGGCACCGGGGAGCTGTTTTTT.